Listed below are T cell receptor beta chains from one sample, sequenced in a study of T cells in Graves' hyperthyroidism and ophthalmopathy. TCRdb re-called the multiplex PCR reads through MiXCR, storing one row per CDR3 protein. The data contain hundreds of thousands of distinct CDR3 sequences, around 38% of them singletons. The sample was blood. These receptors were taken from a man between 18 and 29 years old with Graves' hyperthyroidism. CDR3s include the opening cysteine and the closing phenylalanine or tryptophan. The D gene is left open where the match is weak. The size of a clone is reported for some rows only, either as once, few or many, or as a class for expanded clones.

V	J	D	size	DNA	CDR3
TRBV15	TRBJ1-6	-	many	TGTGCCACCAGCAGAGCGGGGGAGAGTGAGAATTCACCCCTCCACTTT	CATSRAGESENSPLHF
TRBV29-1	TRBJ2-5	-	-	TGCAGCGTTGCTACAGGGTCCGGCAATCAGCCCCAGTACTTC	CSVATGSGNQPQYF
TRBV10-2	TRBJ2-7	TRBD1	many	TGCGCCAGCAGGGACAGGGGGCTCGAGCAGTACTTC	CASRDRGLEQYF
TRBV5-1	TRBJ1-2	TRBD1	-	TGCGCCAGCAGCTGGGAGACAGGGAACTATGGCTACACCTTC	CASSWETGNYGYTF
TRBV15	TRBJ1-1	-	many	TGTGCCACCAGCAGAGAAAACCCAGGGGTGAACACTGAAGCTTTCTTT	CATSRENPGVNTEAFF
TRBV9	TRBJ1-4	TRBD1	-	TGTGCCAGCAGGGGGAGGGGACAGGGGATTGAAAAACTGTTTTTT	CASRGRGQGIEKLFF
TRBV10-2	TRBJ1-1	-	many	TGCGCCAGCAGTGAAGTCAGGGAGGGCACTGAAGCTTTCTTT	CASSEVREGTEAFF
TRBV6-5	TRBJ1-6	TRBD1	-	TGTGCCAGCAGCCGGACGACAGGGGTGAACTCACCCCTCCACTTT	CASSRTTGVNSPLHF
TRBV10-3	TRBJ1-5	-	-	TGTGCCATCCGGACAGACGGTAGCAATCAGCCCCAGCATTTT	CAIRTDGSNQPQHF
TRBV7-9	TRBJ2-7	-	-	TGTGCCAGCAGCTCAACAGTGCTTGGCGCCTACGAGCAGTACTTC	CASSSTVLGAYEQYF
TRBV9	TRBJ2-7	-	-	TGTGCCAGCAGCGCCCCAGGGAGCACCTACGAGCAGTACTTC	CASSAPGSTYEQYF
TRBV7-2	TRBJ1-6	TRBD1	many	TGTGCCAGCAGCCAAGAATACAGGGGCGGTTCACCCCTCCACTTT	CASSQEYRGGSPLHF
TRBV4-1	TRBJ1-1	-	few	TGCGCCAGCAGCCAGATTTACGGCGGGGCCTACACTGAAGCTTTCTTT	CASSQIYGGAYTEAFF
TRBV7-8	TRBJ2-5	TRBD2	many	TGTGCCAGCAGCCCTGCGGGGGGCGGAGTACGAGAGACCCAGTACTTC	CASSPAGGGVRETQYF
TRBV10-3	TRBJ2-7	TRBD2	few	TGTGCCATCAGTGCCCGGGGGGAATCCTCTTCCGAGCAGTACTTC	CAISARGESSSEQYF
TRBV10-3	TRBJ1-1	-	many	TGTGCCATCAGGTTTAGTCCGAACACTGAAGCTTTCTTT	CAIRFSPNTEAFF
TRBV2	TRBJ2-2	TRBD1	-	TGTGCCAGCAGCCGCCGGGACAGGAACACCGGGGAGCTGTTTTTT	CASSRRDRNTGELFF
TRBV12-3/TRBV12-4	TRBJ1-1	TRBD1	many	TGTGCCAGCAGTCCCGGGACAGGGCCCACTGAAGCTTTCTTT	CASSPGTGPTEAFF
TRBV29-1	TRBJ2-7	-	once	TGCAGCTGGACCGGGACGGCAACCTACGAGCAGTACTTC	CSWTGTATYEQYF
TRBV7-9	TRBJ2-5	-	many	TGTGCCAGCTTGGGCAGGGTGAGAGAGACCCAGTACTTC	CASLGRVRETQYF
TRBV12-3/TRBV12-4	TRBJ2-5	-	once	TGTGCCAGCAGTCCACTGAAAGAGAAAAAGACCCAGTACTTC	CASSPLKEKKTQYF
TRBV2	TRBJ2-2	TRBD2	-	TGTGCCAGCAGTGAAGTGGCTAGCGGGGGGCCCGCCGGCGGGGAGCTGTTTTTT	CASSEVASGGPAGGELFF
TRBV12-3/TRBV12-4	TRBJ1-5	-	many	TGTGCCAGCAGTGTCTGGGAGACAAATCAGCCCCAGCATTTT	CASSVWETNQPQHF
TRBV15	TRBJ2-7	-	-	TGTGCCACCAGCACAACCGGGCCTCGGTCCCACGAGCAGTACTTC	CATSTTGPRSHEQYF
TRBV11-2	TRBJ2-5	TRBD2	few	TGTGCCAGCAGCCGAACCCTAGCGGGGAACCAAGAGACCCAGTACTTC	CASSRTLAGNQETQYF
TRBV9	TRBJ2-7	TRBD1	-	TGTGCCAGCAGCCCCGCCGGCCAGGGGGCCTACGAGCAGTACTTC	CASSPAGQGAYEQYF
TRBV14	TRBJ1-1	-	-	TGTGCCAGCAGCCGGGACCTCGGGTCCACCCTGAACACTGAAGCTTTCTTT	CASSRDLGSTLNTEAFF
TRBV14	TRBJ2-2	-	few	TGTGCCAGCAGCCAAGAGCCCGACACCGGGGAGCTGTTTTTT	CASSQEPDTGELFF
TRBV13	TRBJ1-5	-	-	TGTGCCAGCGGCCAGACAGGAAATCAGCCCCAGCATTTT	CASGQTGNQPQHF
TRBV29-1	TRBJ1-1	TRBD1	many	TGCAGCGTTGCTTGGACAGGGGACGGTGAAGCTTTCTTT	CSVAWTGDGEAFF
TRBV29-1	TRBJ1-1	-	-	TGCAGCGGTGGGTGGGACACTGAAGCTTTCTTT	CSGGWDTEAFF
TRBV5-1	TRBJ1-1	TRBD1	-	TGCGCCAGCAGTTTAAGGACAGGGGGCGGGGCGACTGAAGCTTTCTTT	CASSLRTGGGATEAFF
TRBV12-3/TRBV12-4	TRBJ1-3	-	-	TGTGCCAGCAGTTTTTTGGCCTCTGGAAACACCATATATTTT	CASSFLASGNTIYF
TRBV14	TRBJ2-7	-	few	TGTGCCAGCAGCCAAGCGGGAAGGGGGGCCCACTACGAGCAGTACTTC	CASSQAGRGAHYEQYF
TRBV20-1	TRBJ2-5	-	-	TGCAGTGCTAGGAAGCCAGGGGAATGGGAGACCCAGTACTTC	CSARKPGEWETQYF
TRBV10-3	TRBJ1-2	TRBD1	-	TGTGCCATCAGGCCGACAGGGGACACTGAAGCCTCTCGCTATGGCTACACCTTC	CAIRPTGDTEASRYGYTF
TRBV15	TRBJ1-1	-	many	TGTGCCACCAGCAGAGACCCGAGAAAAAAGACCGTGAACACTGAAGCTTTCTTT	CATSRDPRKKTVNTEAFF
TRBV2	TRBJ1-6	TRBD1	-	TGTGCCAGCAGGGCCGGGACAGGGGACGGATCACCCCTCCACTTT	CASRAGTGDGSPLHF
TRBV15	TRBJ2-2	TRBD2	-	TGTGCCACCAGCGCCCCGGAGCGGGAGGGCCTTATAGGCGAGCTGTTTTTT	CATSAPEREGLIGELFF
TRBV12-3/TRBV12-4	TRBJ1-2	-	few	TGTGCCAGCAGTTTACCAGGGATCTATGACTACACCTTC	CASSLPGIYDYTF
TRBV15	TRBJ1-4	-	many	TGTGCCACCAGCAGAGTGGACAGCCGGCCTCTGAAGGAAAAACTGTTTTTT	CATSRVDSRPLKEKLFF
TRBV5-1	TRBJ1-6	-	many	TGCGCCAGCAGCGAGGAGGGGACTTCTTCACCCCTCCACTTT	CASSEEGTSSPLHF
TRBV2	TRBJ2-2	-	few	TGTGCCAGCAGTGACTGGTTCCCCCACTACCACACCGGGGAGCTGTTTTTT	CASSDWFPHYHTGELFF
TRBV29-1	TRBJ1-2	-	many	TGCAGCGTTGAAGGCCGGACGGCTAACTATGGCTACACCTTC	CSVEGRTANYGYTF